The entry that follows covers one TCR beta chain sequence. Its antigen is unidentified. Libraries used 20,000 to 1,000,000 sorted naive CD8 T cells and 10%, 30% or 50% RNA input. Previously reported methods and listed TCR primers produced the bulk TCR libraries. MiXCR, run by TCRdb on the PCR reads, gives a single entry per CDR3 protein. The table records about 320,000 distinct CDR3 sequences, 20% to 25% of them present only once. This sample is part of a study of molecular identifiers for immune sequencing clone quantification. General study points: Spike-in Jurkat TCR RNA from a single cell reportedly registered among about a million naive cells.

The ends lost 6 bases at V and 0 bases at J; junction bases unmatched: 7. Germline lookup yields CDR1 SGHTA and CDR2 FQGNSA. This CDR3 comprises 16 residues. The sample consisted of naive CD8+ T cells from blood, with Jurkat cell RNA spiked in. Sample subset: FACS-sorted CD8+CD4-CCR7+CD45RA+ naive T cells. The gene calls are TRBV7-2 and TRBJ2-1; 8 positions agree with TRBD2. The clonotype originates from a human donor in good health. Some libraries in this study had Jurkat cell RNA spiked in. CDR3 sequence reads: CASRPLAGLSYNEQFF. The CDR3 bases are TGTGCCAGCAGGCCCCTAGCGGGCCTCTCCTACAATGAGCAGTTCTTC.